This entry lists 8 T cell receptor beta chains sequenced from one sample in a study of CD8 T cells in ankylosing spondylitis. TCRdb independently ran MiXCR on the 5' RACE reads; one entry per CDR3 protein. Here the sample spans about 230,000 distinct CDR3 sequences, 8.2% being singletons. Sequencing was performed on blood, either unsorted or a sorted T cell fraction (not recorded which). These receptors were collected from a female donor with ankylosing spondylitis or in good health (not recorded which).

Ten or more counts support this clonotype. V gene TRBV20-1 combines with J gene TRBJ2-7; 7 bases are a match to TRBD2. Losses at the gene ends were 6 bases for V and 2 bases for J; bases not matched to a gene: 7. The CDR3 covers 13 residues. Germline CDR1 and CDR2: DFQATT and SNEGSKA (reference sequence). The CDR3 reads CSAHTSATYEQYF. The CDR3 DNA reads TGCAGTGCCCATACTAGCGCGACCTACGAGCAGTACTTC.

CDR3 nucleotides: TGTGCCAGCAGAATAGCAGGGACCTACGAGCAGTACTTC. Translated: CASRIAGTYEQYF. The chain employs TRBV12-3 or TRBV12-4 and TRBJ2-7, with a weak D call TRBD1 (5 bases). V was clipped by 6 bases and J by 2 bases, with 11 bases between them. This CDR3 has 13 residues.

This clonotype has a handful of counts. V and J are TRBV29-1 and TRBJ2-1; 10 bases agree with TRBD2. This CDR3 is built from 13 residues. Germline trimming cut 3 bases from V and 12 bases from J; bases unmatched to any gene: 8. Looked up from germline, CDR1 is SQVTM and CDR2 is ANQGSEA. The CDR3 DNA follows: TGCAGCGTTGAGGCTAGCGGGAGTTTTAGGCAGTTCTTC. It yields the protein CSVEASGSFRQFF.

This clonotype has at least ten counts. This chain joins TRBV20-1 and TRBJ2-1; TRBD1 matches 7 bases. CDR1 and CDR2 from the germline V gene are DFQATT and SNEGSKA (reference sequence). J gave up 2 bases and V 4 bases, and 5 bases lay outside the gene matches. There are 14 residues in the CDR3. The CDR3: CSANGQATYNEQFF. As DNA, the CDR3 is TGCAGTGCTAATGGACAGGCAACCTACAATGAGCAGTTCTTC.

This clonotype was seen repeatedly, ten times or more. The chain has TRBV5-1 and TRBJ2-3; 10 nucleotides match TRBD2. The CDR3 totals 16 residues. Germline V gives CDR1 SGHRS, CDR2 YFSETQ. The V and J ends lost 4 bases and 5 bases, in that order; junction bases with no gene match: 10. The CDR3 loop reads CASSPGLAEGGDTQYF. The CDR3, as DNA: TGCGCCAGCAGCCCCGGACTAGCGGAGGGGGGAGATACGCAGTATTTT.

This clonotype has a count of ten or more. This chain's CDR3 is CASGLAGRYNEQFF. The CDR3 DNA follows: TGTGCCAGCGGACTAGCGGGACGCTACAATGAGCAGTTCTTC. The rearrangement joins TRBV6-1 to TRBJ2-1; 12 bases map to TRBD2. CDR1 is MNHNS, CDR2 SASEGT, per germline. V lost 8 bases, J lost 3 bases, and 2 bases stayed unmatched. CDR3 length equals 14 residues.

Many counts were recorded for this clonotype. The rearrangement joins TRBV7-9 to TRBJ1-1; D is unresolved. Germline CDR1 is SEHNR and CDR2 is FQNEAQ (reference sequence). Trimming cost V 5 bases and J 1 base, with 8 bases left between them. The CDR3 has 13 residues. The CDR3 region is CASSISGNTEAFF. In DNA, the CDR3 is TGTGCCAGCAGCATCTCCGGGAACACTGAAGCTTTCTTT.

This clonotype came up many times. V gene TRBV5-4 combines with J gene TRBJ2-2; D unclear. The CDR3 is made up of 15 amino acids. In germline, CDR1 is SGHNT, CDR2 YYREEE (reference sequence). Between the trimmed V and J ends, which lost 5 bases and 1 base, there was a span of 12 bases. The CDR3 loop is CASSFGPLNTGELFF. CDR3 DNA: TGTGCCAGCAGTTTCGGACCACTGAACACCGGGGAGCTGTTTTTT.